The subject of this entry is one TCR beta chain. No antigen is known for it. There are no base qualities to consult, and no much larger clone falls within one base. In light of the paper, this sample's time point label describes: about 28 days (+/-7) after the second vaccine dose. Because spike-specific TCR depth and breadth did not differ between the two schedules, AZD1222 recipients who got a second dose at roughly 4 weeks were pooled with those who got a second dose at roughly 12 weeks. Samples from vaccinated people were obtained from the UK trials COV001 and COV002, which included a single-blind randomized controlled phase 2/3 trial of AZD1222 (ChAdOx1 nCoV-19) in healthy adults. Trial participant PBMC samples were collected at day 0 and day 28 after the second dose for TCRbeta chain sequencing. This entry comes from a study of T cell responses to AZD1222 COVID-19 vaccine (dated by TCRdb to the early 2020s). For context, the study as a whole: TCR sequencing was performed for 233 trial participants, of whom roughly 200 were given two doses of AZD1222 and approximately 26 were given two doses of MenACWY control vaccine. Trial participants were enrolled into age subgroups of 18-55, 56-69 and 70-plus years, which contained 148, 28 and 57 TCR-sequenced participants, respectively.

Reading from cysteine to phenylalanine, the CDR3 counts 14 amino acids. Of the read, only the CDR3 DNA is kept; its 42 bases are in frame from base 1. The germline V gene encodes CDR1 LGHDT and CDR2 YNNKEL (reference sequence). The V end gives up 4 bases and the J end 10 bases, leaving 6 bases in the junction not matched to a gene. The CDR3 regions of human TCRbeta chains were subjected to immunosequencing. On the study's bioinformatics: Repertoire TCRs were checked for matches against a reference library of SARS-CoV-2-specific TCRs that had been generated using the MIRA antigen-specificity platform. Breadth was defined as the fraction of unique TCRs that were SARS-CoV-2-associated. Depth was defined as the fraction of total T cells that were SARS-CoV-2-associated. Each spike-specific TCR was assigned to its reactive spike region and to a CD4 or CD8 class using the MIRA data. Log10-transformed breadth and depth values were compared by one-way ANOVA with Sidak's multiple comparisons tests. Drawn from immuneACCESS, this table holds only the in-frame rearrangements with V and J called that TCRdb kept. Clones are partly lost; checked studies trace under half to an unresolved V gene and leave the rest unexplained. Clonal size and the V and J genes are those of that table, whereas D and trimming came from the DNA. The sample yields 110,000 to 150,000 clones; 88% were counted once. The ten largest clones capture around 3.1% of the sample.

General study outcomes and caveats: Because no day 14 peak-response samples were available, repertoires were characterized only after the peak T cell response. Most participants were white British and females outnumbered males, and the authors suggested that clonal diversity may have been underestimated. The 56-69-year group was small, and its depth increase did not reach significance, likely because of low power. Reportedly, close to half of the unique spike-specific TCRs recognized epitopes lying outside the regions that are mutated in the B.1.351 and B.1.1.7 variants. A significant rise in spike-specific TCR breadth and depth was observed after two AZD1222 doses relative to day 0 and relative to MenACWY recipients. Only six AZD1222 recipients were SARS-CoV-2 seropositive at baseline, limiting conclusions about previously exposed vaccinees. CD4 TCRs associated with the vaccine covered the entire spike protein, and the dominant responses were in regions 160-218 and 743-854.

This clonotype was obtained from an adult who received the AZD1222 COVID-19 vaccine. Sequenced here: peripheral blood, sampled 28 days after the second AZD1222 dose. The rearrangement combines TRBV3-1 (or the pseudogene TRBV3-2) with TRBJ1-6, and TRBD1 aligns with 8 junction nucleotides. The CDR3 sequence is CASSLGQGKSPLHF. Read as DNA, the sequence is TGTGCCAGCAGCCTTGGACAGGGTAAATCACCCCTCCACTTT.